This record looks at one TCR beta chain sequence and its context. Its matching antigen is unknown. The sample originates from a study of post-analysis software for immune sequencing data. Study background: Courses of disease covered relapsing-remitting, secondary progressive and progressive-relapsing multiple sclerosis.

The CDR3 runs 16 residues. Germline-derived CDR1 and CDR2 are LGHNA and YSLEER. Between the trimmed V and J ends, which lost 0 bases and 7 bases, there was a span of 13 bases. Study conclusions and caveats: A significant reduction in normalized Chao1 diversity was observed in multiple sclerosis patients versus controls. When patients were compared with controls, 5 or 6 TRBV segments were more frequent, TRBV5-6, TRBV5-1 and TRBV20-1 among them.

Unique-molecular-identifier-tagged TCR beta cDNA libraries were used. TCRdb called the PCR reads again in MiXCR, with one record for every CDR3 protein. Here the sample spans over 700,000 distinct CDR3 sequences, roughly 27% being singletons. Sample: blood. The receptor comes from a girl between 5 and 17 years old with multiple sclerosis. The V and J genes are TRBV4-3 and TRBJ1-6, with D unclear. The CDR3 bases are TGCGCCAGCAGCCAAGATTCGGGGTCCATGAATTCACCCCTCCACTTT. This translates into CASSQDSGSMNSPLHF.